The rows below give T cell receptor beta chains drawn from one sample of a study of T cell responses to AZD1222 COVID-19 vaccine. Profiled with immunoSEQ multiplex PCR; TCRdb holds only in-frame clones, not every one. The table lists roughly 150,000 clones, roughly nine tenths of them singletons, with about 1.6% in the top ten. The input for sequencing was peripheral blood, taken 28 days after the second AZD1222 dose. The receptors were gathered from an adult who received the AZD1222 COVID-19 vaccine. Both conserved end residues are part of each CDR3. Not every row has a clone size; where given, it reads once, few, many or a size class.

cdr3_aa | v_call | clone_size | j_call | cdr3_length
CASSSNQITGELFF | TRBV11-3 | . | TRBJ2-2 | 14
CASSLNPTGTGGNNEQFF | TRBV11-3 | few | TRBJ2-1 | 18
CAISESGEQYF | TRBV10-3 | . | TRBJ2-7 | 11
CASSSTIQPQHF | TRBV28 | . | TRBJ1-5 | 12
CASSYPGALVF | TRBV6-5 | . | TRBJ1-1 | 11
CSVGTSGSYNEQFF | TRBV29-1 | . | TRBJ2-1 | 14
CASSQDGAGARGYTF | TRBV3-1/TRBV3-2 | . | TRBJ1-2 | 15
CASSFDQHYTF | TRBV28 | . | TRBJ1-2 | 11
CASSERRYSYNEQFF | TRBV7-8 | . | TRBJ2-1 | 15
CASSSLGAAYEQYF | TRBV27 | . | TRBJ2-7 | 14
CASSSSVAGERREQYF | TRBV7-9 | . | TRBJ2-7 | 16
CASSQRDRGATNEKLFF | TRBV4-1 | . | TRBJ1-4 | 17
CASSQDVPGLAVMSPDTQYF | TRBV3-1/TRBV3-2 | once | TRBJ2-3 | 20
CSVLKGENTGELFF | TRBV29-1 | once | TRBJ2-2 | 14
CASSGDPNEQFF | TRBV9 | . | TRBJ2-1 | 12
CASSRGPGNTIYF | TRBV12-3/TRBV12-4 | . | TRBJ1-3 | 13
CASSLVGAGLGQYF | TRBV11-2 | . | TRBJ2-7 | 14
CASSRLNREGAYEQYF | TRBV4-1 | . | TRBJ2-7 | 16
CATSGSVTDTQYF | TRBV24-1 | . | TRBJ2-3 | 13
CASSQEKPGLVRDTQYF | TRBV3-1/TRBV3-2 | . | TRBJ2-3 | 17
CASSRSNQPQHF | TRBV19 | . | TRBJ1-5 | 12
CASSLEVSSYEQYF | TRBV5-1 | . | TRBJ2-7 | 14
CASSDRGRGGDTQYF | TRBV11-3 | . | TRBJ2-3 | 15
CASFRGGAYNEQFF | TRBV7-9 | . | TRBJ2-1 | 14
CASSLAERTGVIYGYTF | TRBV5-1 | . | TRBJ1-2 | 17
CASRRLAASYNEQFF | TRBV7-9 | few | TRBJ2-1 | 15
CASSQDPFRVNRGTNEKLFF | TRBV4-1 | . | TRBJ1-4 | 20
CARDRASNEKLFF | TRBV11-3 | once | TRBJ1-4 | 13
CASSRSDSQTEAFF | TRBV4-1 | . | TRBJ1-1 | 14
CASSHGQINEKLFF | TRBV4-2 | once | TRBJ1-4 | 14
CASSPPGNTQYF | TRBV5-4 | . | TRBJ2-3 | 12
CAWSVFFGYTF | TRBV30 | . | TRBJ1-2 | 11
CASSLKAQPQHF | TRBV12-3/TRBV12-4 | . | TRBJ1-5 | 12
CASSQDPRTSHSYEQYF | TRBV4-2 | . | TRBJ2-7 | 17
CASSRTDEQFF | TRBV12-3/TRBV12-4 | . | TRBJ2-1 | 11
CASSFRQNTEAFF | TRBV28 | few | TRBJ1-1 | 13
CASSWGSSGANTGELFF | TRBV5-1 | . | TRBJ2-2 | 17
CASSLREKQYF | TRBV12-3/TRBV12-4 | . | TRBJ2-7 | 11
CASCLTGITEAFF | TRBV3-1/TRBV3-2 | once | TRBJ1-1 | 13
CASSINRAYGYTF | TRBV19 | . | TRBJ1-2 | 13
CASGSSLAEGGETQYF | TRBV12-5 | . | TRBJ2-5 | 16
CASSYSRQGRTDTQYF | TRBV6-5 | . | TRBJ2-3 | 16
CASSLRESWAEQYF | TRBV5-5 | . | TRBJ2-7 | 14
CASSARDSNQPQHF | TRBV2 | few | TRBJ1-5 | 14
CSASRGQGGNQPQHF | TRBV20-1 | once | TRBJ1-5 | 15
CASSAARMMNTEAFF | TRBV2 | . | TRBJ1-1 | 15
CASSQTGIEVLAFF | TRBV7-2 | . | TRBJ1-1 | 14
CASSLSGYPTYEQYF | TRBV7-9 | . | TRBJ2-7 | 15
CATSDPGLAANEQFF | TRBV24-1 | . | TRBJ2-1 | 15
CASSTGLAGYNEQFF | TRBV3-1/TRBV3-2 | . | TRBJ2-1 | 15
CASRTTSQETQYF | TRBV2 | . | TRBJ2-5 | 13
CASSLLRRHEAFF | TRBV12-3/TRBV12-4 | . | TRBJ1-1 | 13
CASSLGQPNEKLFF | TRBV7-9 | . | TRBJ1-4 | 14
CASSSSGTGVSYGYTF | TRBV7-9 | . | TRBJ1-2 | 16